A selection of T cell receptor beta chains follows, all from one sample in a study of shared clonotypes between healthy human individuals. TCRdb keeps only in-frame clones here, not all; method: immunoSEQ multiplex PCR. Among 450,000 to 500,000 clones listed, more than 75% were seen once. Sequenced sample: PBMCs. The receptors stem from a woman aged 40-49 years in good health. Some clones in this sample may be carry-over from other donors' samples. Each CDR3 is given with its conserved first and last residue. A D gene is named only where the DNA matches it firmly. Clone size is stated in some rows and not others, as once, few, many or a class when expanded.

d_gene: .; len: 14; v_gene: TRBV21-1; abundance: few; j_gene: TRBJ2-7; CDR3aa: CASSKVTPCYEQYF; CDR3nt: TGTGCCAGCAGCAAAGTAACTCCCTGCTACGAGCAGTACTTC
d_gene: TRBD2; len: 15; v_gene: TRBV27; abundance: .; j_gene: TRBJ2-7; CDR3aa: CASSSGTSGSYEQYF; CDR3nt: TGTGCCAGCAGTTCGGGGACTAGCGGATCCTACGAGCAGTACTTC
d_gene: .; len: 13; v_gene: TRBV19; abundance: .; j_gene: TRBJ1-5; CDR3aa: CASSPGSNQPQHF; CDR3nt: TGTGCCAGTAGTCCGGGGAGCAATCAGCCCCAGCATTTT
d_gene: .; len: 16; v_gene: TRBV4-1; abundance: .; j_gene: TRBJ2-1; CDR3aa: CASRAPGTHSYNEQFF; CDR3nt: TGCGCCAGCAGAGCACCCGGGACTCACTCCTACAATGAGCAGTTCTTC
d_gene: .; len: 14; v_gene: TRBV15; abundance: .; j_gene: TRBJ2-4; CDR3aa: CATSRARTKNIQYF; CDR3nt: TGTGCCACCAGCAGAGCGCGTACCAAAAACATTCAGTACTTC
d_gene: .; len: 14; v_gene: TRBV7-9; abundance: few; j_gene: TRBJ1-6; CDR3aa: CASSSQGGNSPLHF; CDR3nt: TGTGCCAGCAGCTCTCAGGGTGGTAATTCACCCCTCCACTTT
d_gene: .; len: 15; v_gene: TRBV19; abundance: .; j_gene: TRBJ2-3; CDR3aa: CASSIEGADTDTQYF; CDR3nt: TGTGCCAGTAGTATAGAGGGGGCGGACACAGATACGCAGTATTTT
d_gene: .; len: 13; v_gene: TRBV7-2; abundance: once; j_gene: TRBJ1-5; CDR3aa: CASSFQPDQPQHF; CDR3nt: TGTGCCAGCAGCTTCCAGCCGGATCAGCCCCAGCATTTT
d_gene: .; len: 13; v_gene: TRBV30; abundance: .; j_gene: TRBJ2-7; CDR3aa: CAWTPGQGDEQYF; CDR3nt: TGTGCCTGGACCCCGGGACAAGGCGACGAGCAGTACTTC
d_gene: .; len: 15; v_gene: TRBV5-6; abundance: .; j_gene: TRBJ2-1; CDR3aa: CASSLAEIPYNEQFF; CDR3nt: TGTGCCAGCAGCTTGGCCGAAATCCCTTACAATGAGCAGTTCTTC
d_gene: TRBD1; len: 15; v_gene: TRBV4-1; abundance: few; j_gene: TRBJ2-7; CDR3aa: CASSKEGTGLDEQYF; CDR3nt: TGCGCCAGCAGCAAAGAAGGGACAGGTCTCGACGAGCAGTACTTC
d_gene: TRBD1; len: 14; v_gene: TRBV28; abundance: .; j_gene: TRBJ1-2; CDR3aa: CASSTGGYNYGYTF; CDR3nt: TGTGCCAGCAGTACAGGGGGATATAACTATGGCTACACCTTC
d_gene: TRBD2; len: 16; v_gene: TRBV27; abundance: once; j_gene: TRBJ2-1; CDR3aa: CASSNEEREINNEQFF; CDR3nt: TGTGCCAGCAGTAACGAGGAGCGGGAGATAAACAATGAGCAGTTCTTC
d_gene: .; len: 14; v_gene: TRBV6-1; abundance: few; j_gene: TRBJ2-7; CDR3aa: CASSERGSSYEQYF; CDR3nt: TGTGCCAGCAGTGAAAGAGGCAGCTCCTACGAGCAGTACTTC
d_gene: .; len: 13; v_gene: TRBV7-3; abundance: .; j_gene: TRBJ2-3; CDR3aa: CASSRQLADTQYF; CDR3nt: TGTGCCAGCAGCCGCCAACTAGCAGATACGCAGTATTTT
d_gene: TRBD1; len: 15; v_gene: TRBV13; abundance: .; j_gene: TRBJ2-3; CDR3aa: CASSLAGGGSDTQYF; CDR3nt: TGTGCCAGCAGCTTAGCAGGGGGTGGGTCCGATACGCAGTATTTT
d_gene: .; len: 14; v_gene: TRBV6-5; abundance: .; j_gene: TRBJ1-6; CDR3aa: CASSYSRGDSPLHF; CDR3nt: TGTGCCAGCAGTTACTCACGTGGGGATTCACCCCTCCACTTT
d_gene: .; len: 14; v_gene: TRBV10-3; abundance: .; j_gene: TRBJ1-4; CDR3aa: CAISDAGAHEKLFF; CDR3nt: TGTGCCATCAGTGACGCGGGGGCGCATGAAAAACTGTTTTTT
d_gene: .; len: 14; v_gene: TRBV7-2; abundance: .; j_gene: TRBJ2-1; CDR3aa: CASSLIVSGNEQFF; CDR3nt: TGTGCCAGCAGCTTAATCGTATCGGGCAATGAGCAGTTCTTC
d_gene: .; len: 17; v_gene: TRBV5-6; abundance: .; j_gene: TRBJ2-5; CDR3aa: CASSPDWGAPGQETQYF; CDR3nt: TGTGCCAGCAGCCCGGACTGGGGAGCCCCGGGCCAAGAGACCCAGTACTTC
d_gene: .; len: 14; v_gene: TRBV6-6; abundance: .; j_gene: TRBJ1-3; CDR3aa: CASSYGTDGDTIYF; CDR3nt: TGTGCCAGCAGTTACGGGACCGACGGGGACACCATATATTTT
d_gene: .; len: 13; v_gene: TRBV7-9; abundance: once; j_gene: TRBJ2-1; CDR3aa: CASSLVPPNEQFF; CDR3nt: TGTGCCAGCAGCTTAGTCCCGCCAAATGAGCAGTTCTTC
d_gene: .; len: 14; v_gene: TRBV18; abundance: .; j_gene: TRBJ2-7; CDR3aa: CASSPQDGTYEQYF; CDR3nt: TGTGCCAGCTCACCACAGGACGGAACCTACGAGCAGTACTTC
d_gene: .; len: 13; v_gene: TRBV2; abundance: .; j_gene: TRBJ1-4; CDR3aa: CASASSGLEKLFF; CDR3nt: TGTGCCAGCGCCTCGTCAGGGTTGGAAAAACTGTTTTTT
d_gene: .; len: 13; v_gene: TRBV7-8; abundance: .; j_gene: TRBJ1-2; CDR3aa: CASSSRRGYGYTF; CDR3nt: TGTGCCAGCAGCTCCAGAAGGGGCTATGGCTACACCTTC
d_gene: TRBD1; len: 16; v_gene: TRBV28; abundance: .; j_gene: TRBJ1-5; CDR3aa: CASSPGTAITNQPQHF; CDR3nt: TGTGCCAGCAGTCCTGGGACAGCTATAACTAATCAGCCCCAGCATTTT
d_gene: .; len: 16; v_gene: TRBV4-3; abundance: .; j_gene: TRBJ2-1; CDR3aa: CASSQEGRRGWYEQFF; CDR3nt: TGCGCCAGCAGCCAAGAGGGGCGCCGGGGGTGGTATGAGCAGTTCTTC
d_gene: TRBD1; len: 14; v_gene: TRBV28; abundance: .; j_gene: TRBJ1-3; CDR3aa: CASSLGQVGNTIYF; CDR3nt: TGTGCCAGCAGTTTAGGACAGGTTGGAAACACCATATATTTT
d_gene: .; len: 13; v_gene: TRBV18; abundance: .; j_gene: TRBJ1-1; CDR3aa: CASSPWETLEAFF; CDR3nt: TGTGCCAGCTCACCTTGGGAGACCCTTGAAGCTTTCTTT
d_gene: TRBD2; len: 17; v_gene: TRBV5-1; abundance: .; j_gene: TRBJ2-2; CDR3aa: CASSSLPASGSTGELFF; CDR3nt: TGCGCCAGCAGCTCATTGCCGGCTAGCGGGAGTACCGGGGAGCTGTTTTTT